This T cell receptor beta chain was documented in a study of blood T cell repertoires in COVID-19. Study at large: In each case, the material was cDNA or gDNA derived from T cells, B-cell-depleted T cells, or PBMCs.

In the original processing: Amplification of reference gene primers was used by the study to estimate nucleated cell counts. Only in-frame clones appear in the TCRdb table, and some are missing; sequencing was by immunoSEQ multiplex PCR. V, J and clone size are taken as reported in that table, and D and trimming were inferred from the DNA itself. The sample records fewer than 120,000 clones, roughly 79% being singletons. A few counts support this clone. The length of the CDR3 is 16 residues. The germline gives CDR1 SGHTA, CDR2 FQGNSA. J was trimmed by 9 bases and V by 0 bases; bases with no gene match: 8.

Input material: peripheral blood. The chain links TRBV7-2 to TRBJ1-6; 7 bases line up with TRBD1. The clonotype originates from a woman older than 75 with active or convalescent COVID-19. DNA of the CDR3: TGTGCCAGCAGCTTAGCCCGAGGGGGCTTAGGTTCACCCCTCCACTTT. Encoded protein: CASSLARGGLGSPLHF.